This T cell receptor (beta chain) was recovered during a study of molecular identifiers for immune sequencing clone quantification. Study-level background: The replicates split RNA from around 20,000 or 100,000 naive CD8 cells five ways and sequenced four.

Sorting defined naive CD8 T cells as CD8+CD4-CCR7+CD45RA+. In its sample, this clonotype was seen many times. The target antigen is unknown. Study-wide points: Same-barcode identical TCR molecules could make highly expanded clones look smaller than they are.

TCRdb itself ran the PCR reads through MiXCR, one entry per CDR3 protein. The sample consists of 40,000 to 45,000 distinct CDR3 sequences, approximately 24% of them appearing once. This receptor was identified in a human donor in good health. Some libraries in this study had Jurkat cell RNA spiked in. The sample was naive CD8+ T cells from blood, with Jurkat cell RNA spiked in. Sample subset: FACS-sorted CD8+CD4-CCR7+CD45RA+ naive T cells.

This CDR3 is CASSQVGAGYQETQYF. The CDR3 coding sequence is TGCGCCAGCAGCCAAGTGGGGGCCGGGTACCAAGAGACCCAGTACTTC. The genes are TRBV4-3 and TRBJ2-5; tentatively, D is TRBD1 (6 bases). The V gene's germline CDR1 is LGHNA and CDR2 YSLEER. The CDR3 sequence is 16 residues long. V gave up 1 base and J gave up 0 bases, with 12 bases separating them.